This T cell receptor (beta chain) was identified during a study of metastatic and nonmetastatic thyroid tumors. Turning to the study itself: Across blood and tumor or nodule tissue, repertoires from malignant and benign thyroid patients were compared with one another.

Not a single patient had been given any form of treatment at any point before undergoing thyroid surgery. Germline V gene sequence: CDR1 MRHNA, CDR2 SNTAGT. J gave up 4 bases and V 0 bases, and 6 bases lay outside the gene matches. CDR3 size: 17 residues. Through MiXCR, TCRdb re-clonotyped the PCR reads. The sample shows roughly 34,000 clones, about 40% of them seen only once. This TCR derives from a female donor with papillary thyroid cancer or a benign thyroid nodule (not recorded which). Some clones in this sample may be carry-over from other donors' samples. Sequencing was performed on tumor tissue. V and J are TRBV6-4 and TRBJ2-3; 11 bases align to TRBD2. CDR3 in amino acids: CASSDSSSGGHSDTQYF. DNA for the CDR3: TGTGCCAGCAGTGACTCGTCTAGCGGGGGGCATTCAGATACGCAGTATTTT.